The rows below give T cell receptor beta chains drawn from one sample of a study of cytomegalovirus exposure and HLA in healthy donors. Clones were sequenced by immunoSEQ multiplex PCR, and TCRdb holds only the in-frame ones, with some missing. The top ten clones hold under 6% of a sample with some 130,000 clones, around four fifths of them seen once. Sequences were obtained from PBMCs. These receptors were obtained from a woman aged 40 to 50 in good health and CMV-seropositive. Each CDR3 is given with its conserved first and last residue. The D gene is left open where the match is weak. Expanded clones get a size class; other rows say once, few or many, or leave the size out.

D gene: TRBD2; J gene: TRBJ2-7; CDR3 length: 17; V gene: TRBV4-3; clone size: NA; CDR3 protein: CASSQGGGLASPYEQYF; CDR3 DNA: TGCGCCAGCAGCCAAGGGGGTGGACTAGCCTCCCCCTACGAGCAGTACTTC
D gene: TRBD2; J gene: TRBJ2-3; CDR3 length: 16; V gene: TRBV11-1; clone size: NA; CDR3 protein: CASSLLASGNTDTQYF; CDR3 DNA: TGTGCCAGCAGCTTACTGGCTAGCGGGAACACAGATACGCAGTATTTT
D gene: TRBD2; J gene: TRBJ2-1; CDR3 length: 12; V gene: TRBV29-1; clone size: NA; CDR3 protein: CSVVLAGGMQFF; CDR3 DNA: TGCAGCGTTGTACTAGCGGGGGGGATGCAGTTCTTC
D gene: NA; J gene: TRBJ1-2; CDR3 length: 20; V gene: TRBV4-2; clone size: NA; CDR3 protein: CASSQEVFRGSLGTNYGYTF; CDR3 DNA: TGTGCCAGCAGCCAAGAAGTTTTCAGGGGAAGCCTTGGAACTAACTATGGCTACACCTTC
D gene: NA; J gene: TRBJ2-4; CDR3 length: 14; V gene: TRBV9; clone size: NA; CDR3 protein: CASSVGGGENIQYF; CDR3 DNA: TGTGCCAGCAGCGTAGGGGGAGGCGAAAACATTCAGTACTTC
D gene: TRBD2; J gene: TRBJ2-1; CDR3 length: 17; V gene: TRBV23-1; clone size: NA; CDR3 protein: CASSPPGKREFYNEQFF; CDR3 DNA: TGCGCCAGCAGTCCGCCGGGGAAGCGGGAGTTCTACAATGAGCAGTTCTTC
D gene: TRBD2; J gene: TRBJ2-3; CDR3 length: 18; V gene: TRBV29-1; clone size: NA; CDR3 protein: CSVLGGLAGEDSTDTQYF; CDR3 DNA: TGCAGCGTTCTTGGTGGGCTAGCGGGAGAAGACAGCACAGATACGCAGTATTTT
D gene: TRBD1; J gene: TRBJ1-5; CDR3 length: 14; V gene: TRBV6-6; clone size: NA; CDR3 protein: CASSWTGSNQPQHF; CDR3 DNA: TGTGCCAGCAGTTGGACAGGGAGCAATCAGCCCCAGCATTTT
D gene: NA; J gene: TRBJ2-5; CDR3 length: 15; V gene: TRBV7-9; clone size: NA; CDR3 protein: CASSSSDSLQETQYF; CDR3 DNA: TGTGCCAGCAGCTCCAGTGACAGCCTACAAGAGACCCAGTACTTC
D gene: TRBD2; J gene: TRBJ2-3; CDR3 length: 15; V gene: TRBV19; clone size: NA; CDR3 protein: CASSNLAGRPDTQYF; CDR3 DNA: TGTGCCAGTAGTAATCTAGCGGGGAGACCAGATACGCAGTATTTT
D gene: TRBD1; J gene: TRBJ2-7; CDR3 length: 14; V gene: TRBV7-2; clone size: NA; CDR3 protein: CASSVGQGLGEQYF; CDR3 DNA: TGTGCCAGCAGCGTCGGACAGGGACTTGGTGAGCAGTACTTC
D gene: TRBD1; J gene: TRBJ1-2; CDR3 length: 14; V gene: TRBV5-5; clone size: once; CDR3 protein: CASSPDRVGYGYTF; CDR3 DNA: TGTGCCAGCAGCCCCGACAGGGTAGGGTATGGCTACACCTTC
D gene: TRBD2; J gene: TRBJ2-3; CDR3 length: 14; V gene: TRBV7-2; clone size: NA; CDR3 protein: CASSPGTSGYTQYF; CDR3 DNA: TGTGCCAGCAGCCCAGGGACTAGCGGGTATACGCAGTATTTT
D gene: TRBD1; J gene: TRBJ2-1; CDR3 length: 15; V gene: TRBV27; clone size: NA; CDR3 protein: CASRTGQGAYNEQFF; CDR3 DNA: TGTGCCAGCAGGACGGGACAGGGGGCCTACAATGAGCAGTTCTTC
D gene: NA; J gene: TRBJ2-1; CDR3 length: 15; V gene: TRBV5-8; clone size: NA; CDR3 protein: CASSPGLLPGNEQFF; CDR3 DNA: TGTGCCAGCAGCCCGGGACTCCTCCCTGGCAATGAGCAGTTCTTC
D gene: NA; J gene: TRBJ2-7; CDR3 length: 15; V gene: TRBV25-1; clone size: NA; CDR3 protein: CASSESGAPLYEQYF; CDR3 DNA: TGTGCCAGCAGTGAAAGCGGAGCGCCTTTGTACGAGCAGTACTTC
D gene: NA; J gene: TRBJ2-3; CDR3 length: 14; V gene: TRBV29-1; clone size: NA; CDR3 protein: CSVVTTISTDTQYF; CDR3 DNA: TGCAGCGTTGTAACAACGATTAGCACAGATACGCAGTATTTT
D gene: TRBD1; J gene: TRBJ1-2; CDR3 length: 13; V gene: TRBV28; clone size: NA; CDR3 protein: CASSFNRGYGYTF; CDR3 DNA: TGTGCCAGCAGTTTTAACAGGGGATATGGCTACACCTTC
D gene: TRBD1; J gene: TRBJ1-3; CDR3 length: 14; V gene: TRBV28; clone size: NA; CDR3 protein: CASSSGQGRNTIYF; CDR3 DNA: TGTGCCAGCAGTTCAGGACAGGGGAGAAACACCATATATTTT
D gene: NA; J gene: TRBJ2-4; CDR3 length: 13; V gene: TRBV2; clone size: NA; CDR3 protein: CASIGGEKNIQYF; CDR3 DNA: TGTGCCAGCATAGGAGGGGAAAAAAACATTCAGTACTTC
D gene: TRBD2; J gene: TRBJ2-2; CDR3 length: 14; V gene: TRBV5-6; clone size: NA; CDR3 protein: CASSQTGGTGELFF; CDR3 DNA: TGTGCCAGCAGCCAGACGGGGGGTACCGGGGAGCTGTTTTTT
D gene: TRBD1; J gene: TRBJ1-1; CDR3 length: 14; V gene: TRBV5-1; clone size: NA; CDR3 protein: CASNKGQVNTEAFF; CDR3 DNA: TGCGCCAGCAACAAGGGACAGGTGAACACTGAAGCTTTCTTT
D gene: TRBD2; J gene: TRBJ2-7; CDR3 length: 18; V gene: TRBV7-9; clone size: NA; CDR3 protein: CASTDLRGTSGASYEQYF; CDR3 DNA: TGTGCCAGCACCGACCTGCGAGGAACTAGCGGGGCGTCCTACGAGCAGTACTTC
D gene: NA; J gene: TRBJ2-2; CDR3 length: 20; V gene: TRBV7-8; clone size: few; CDR3 protein: CASSLNLGPRQKVYTGELFF; CDR3 DNA: TGTGCCAGCAGCTTAAACCTTGGCCCACGACAAAAGGTGTACACCGGGGAGCTGTTTTTT
D gene: NA; J gene: TRBJ2-7; CDR3 length: 14; V gene: TRBV9; clone size: NA; CDR3 protein: CASSAGSSSYEQYF; CDR3 DNA: TGTGCCAGCAGTGCAGGATCCAGCTCCTACGAGCAGTACTTC
D gene: TRBD2; J gene: TRBJ2-1; CDR3 length: 15; V gene: TRBV6-1; clone size: NA; CDR3 protein: CASSGGTSGLNEQFF; CDR3 DNA: TGTGCCAGCAGTGGCGGGACTAGCGGTTTAAATGAGCAGTTCTTC
D gene: TRBD1; J gene: TRBJ1-4; CDR3 length: 14; V gene: TRBV19; clone size: NA; CDR3 protein: CASSIGTGNEKLFF; CDR3 DNA: TGTGCCAGTAGTATCGGGACAGGGAATGAAAAACTGTTTTTT
D gene: TRBD2; J gene: TRBJ2-1; CDR3 length: 15; V gene: TRBV7-9; clone size: NA; CDR3 protein: CASSTSGEAYRGQFF; CDR3 DNA: TGTGCCAGCAGCACTAGCGGGGAGGCCTACAGAGGGCAGTTCTTC
D gene: NA; J gene: TRBJ2-1; CDR3 length: 18; V gene: TRBV14; clone size: NA; CDR3 protein: CASSQDTQGLATYNEQFF; CDR3 DNA: TGTGCCAGCAGCCAAGATACCCAGGGACTCGCAACTTACAATGAGCAGTTCTTC
D gene: NA; J gene: TRBJ1-6; CDR3 length: 17; V gene: TRBV9; clone size: once; CDR3 protein: CASSPEADSGYNSPLHF; CDR3 DNA: TGTGCCAGCAGCCCAGAAGCGGACAGCGGCTATAATTCACCCCTCCACTTT
D gene: TRBD1; J gene: TRBJ1-1; CDR3 length: 14; V gene: TRBV10-3; clone size: NA; CDR3 protein: CAISEDRADYKAFF; CDR3 DNA: TGTGCCATCAGCGAGGACAGGGCTGACTACAAAGCTTTCTTT
D gene: NA; J gene: TRBJ2-1; CDR3 length: 16; V gene: TRBV7-9; clone size: NA; CDR3 protein: CASSSNKVEGYNEQFF; CDR3 DNA: TGTGCCAGCAGCTCGAATAAGGTCGAGGGATACAATGAGCAGTTCTTC
D gene: NA; J gene: TRBJ2-1; CDR3 length: 15; V gene: TRBV9; clone size: NA; CDR3 protein: CASSSRGQSYNEQFF; CDR3 DNA: TGTGCCAGCAGCTCTCGTGGACAGTCCTACAATGAGCAGTTCTTC
D gene: TRBD2; J gene: TRBJ2-3; CDR3 length: 18; V gene: TRBV9; clone size: NA; CDR3 protein: CASSGGSLAGGPSDTQYF; CDR3 DNA: TGTGCCAGCAGCGGCGGATCACTAGCGGGGGGGCCTTCAGATACGCAGTATTTT
D gene: NA; J gene: TRBJ2-7; CDR3 length: 13; V gene: TRBV18; clone size: NA; CDR3 protein: CASSHSFTYEQYF; CDR3 DNA: TGTGCCAGCTCACACAGTTTTACCTACGAGCAGTACTTC
D gene: TRBD1; J gene: TRBJ1-1; CDR3 length: 15; V gene: TRBV30; clone size: NA; CDR3 protein: CAWSTRTGTNTEAFF; CDR3 DNA: TGTGCCTGGAGTACAAGGACAGGGACGAACACTGAAGCTTTCTTT
D gene: NA; J gene: TRBJ2-7; CDR3 length: 15; V gene: TRBV13; clone size: NA; CDR3 protein: CASSLVGEVPYEQYF; CDR3 DNA: TGTGCCAGCAGCTTAGTCGGGGAAGTCCCCTACGAGCAGTACTTC
D gene: NA; J gene: TRBJ2-1; CDR3 length: 14; V gene: TRBV7-8; clone size: NA; CDR3 protein: CASSLGASDNEQFF; CDR3 DNA: TGTGCCAGCAGCTTAGGGGCATCTGACAATGAGCAGTTCTTC
D gene: TRBD1; J gene: TRBJ2-3; CDR3 length: 13; V gene: TRBV6-1; clone size: NA; CDR3 protein: CASRGQAPDTQYF; CDR3 DNA: TGTGCCAGCCGCGGACAGGCCCCAGATACGCAGTATTTT
D gene: NA; J gene: TRBJ1-3; CDR3 length: 15; V gene: TRBV13; clone size: NA; CDR3 protein: CASTFVDRQRNTIYF; CDR3 DNA: TGTGCCAGCACCTTTGTAGACAGGCAACGAAACACCATATATTTT
D gene: NA; J gene: TRBJ2-3; CDR3 length: 15; V gene: TRBV10-2; clone size: few; CDR3 protein: CASSVSQGWTDTQYF; CDR3 DNA: TGCGCCAGCAGTGTGAGTCAGGGGTGGACAGATACGCAGTATTTT